This T cell receptor beta chain was obtained from a study of blood T cell repertoires in COVID-19. Germline V gives CDR1 SEHNR, CDR2 FQNEAQ (reference sequence). The ends lost 3 bases at V and 4 bases at J; junction bases unmatched: 5. This CDR3 is 15 amino acids long. TCRdb's table, derived via immunoSEQ multiplex PCR, lists solely in-frame clones and lacks some. The table lists about 180,000 clones, more than 75% of them singletons. This clonotype was sampled from a woman aged 50 to 60 who had recovered from COVID-19. Sequenced material: PBMCs or T cells enriched from blood (not recorded which). The genes are TRBV7-9 and TRBJ1-4, with 7 positions matching TRBD1. CDR3 loop: CASSFGQADNEKLFF. Here the CDR3 DNA reads TGTGCCAGCAGCTTCGGACAGGCAGATAATGAAAAACTGTTTTTT.